The 20 T cell receptor beta chains in this list originate from one sample, sequenced in a study of cytomegalovirus exposure and HLA in healthy donors. Profiled with immunoSEQ multiplex PCR; TCRdb holds only in-frame clones, not every one. The sample includes some 230,000 clones, 75% to 95% seen only once; the top ten take 1.1%. Sequenced: PBMCs. The receptors here all came from a woman aged 18-29 years in good health and CMV-seronegative.

J is TRBJ1-2 and V is TRBV7-2; no clear D gene. The length of the CDR3 is 15 residues. V lost 2 bases and J 2 bases, leaving 12 bases between the germline ends. Germline loops: CDR1 SGHTA, CDR2 FQGNSA. This CDR3 is CASSLRGGGNYGYTF. The CDR3 region has the DNA TGTGCCAGCAGCTTAAGAGGAGGAGGAAACTATGGCTACACCTTC.

The gene calls are TRBV27 and TRBJ1-3; TRBD1 aligns across 7 bases. The germline V gene encodes CDR1 MNHEY and CDR2 SMNVEV (reference sequence). This CDR3 contains 15 residues. Trimming took 6 bases from V and 2 from J; bases not matched to a gene: 7. CDR3: CASSVDRVAGNTIYF. The CDR3 bases are TGTGCCAGCAGCGTTGACAGGGTAGCTGGAAACACCATATATTTT.

This chain joins TRBV13 and TRBJ1-2; D not resolved. The CDR3 is made up of 14 amino acids. The ends were cut back, 1 base at V and 4 bases at J, with 10 bases in the middle. Looked up from germline, CDR1 is PRHDT and CDR2 is FYEKMQ (reference sequence). The CDR3 reads CASSLVGVGYGYTF. The CDR3 nucleotides read TGTGCCAGCAGCTTAGTGGGCGTAGGCTATGGCTACACCTTC. The variable domain in full, with the rest retrieved from reference TRBV13 and TRBJ1-2, is AAGVIQSPRHLIKEKRETATLKCYPIPRHDTVYWYQQGPGQDPQFLISFYEKMQSDKGSIPDRFSAQQFSDYHSELNMSSLELGDSALYFCASSLVGVGYGYTFGSGTRLTVV.

V usage is TRBV25-1 and J usage is TRBJ2-5, with D unclear. Germline V lookup: CDR1 MGHDK, CDR2 SYGVNS. The CDR3 contains 13 residues. Trimming cost V 5 bases and J 4 bases, with 11 bases left between them. The CDR3, as DNA: TGTGCCAGCAGTTACAAGAATTCAGAGACCCAGTACTTC. As protein: CASSYKNSETQYF.

For the CDR3, the DNA is TGTGCCAGTCGACAACCCATACCCTTGAACACTGAAGCTTTCTTT. Amino acids: CASRQPIPLNTEAFF. The gene calls are TRBV10-3 and TRBJ1-1; D is uncertain. V lost 10 bases to trimming and J lost 0 bases, with 18 bases between them. The CDR3 extends over 15 amino acids. Germline-derived CDR1 and CDR2 are ENHRY and SYGVKD.

This chain connects TRBV9 to TRBJ1-2; tentatively, D is TRBD1 (5 bases). The CDR3 has 15 residues. Trimming cost V 0 bases and J 6 bases, with 15 bases left between them. Germline CDR1 reads SGDLS; CDR2 reads YYNGEE. CDR3 loop: CASSVDHLGHHGYTF. The CDR3 DNA reads TGTGCCAGCAGCGTAGACCACCTTGGACACCATGGCTACACCTTC.

This rearrangement joins TRBV5-4 to TRBJ2-1; 9 bases match TRBD2. Trimming cost V 1 base and J 9 bases; bases outside gene matches: 5. The germline V gene has CDR1 SGHNT and CDR2 YYREEE (reference sequence). This CDR3 is 14 amino acids long. The CDR3 bases are TGTGCCAGCAGCTTGTTAGCGGGAGAGGGTGAGCAGTTCTTC. This sequence encodes CASSLLAGEGEQFF.

In this sample, this clone turned up once. The chain employs TRBV6-6 and TRBJ1-2, with D unresolved. This CDR3 has 13 amino acids. With 5 bases removed from V and 4 bases from J, the gap between germline ends came to 11 bases. Germline V gives CDR1 MNHNY, CDR2 SVGAGI (reference sequence). The CDR3 spells CASSQTGIYGYTF. DNA for the CDR3: TGTGCCAGCAGTCAGACGGGAATCTATGGCTACACCTTC.

The chain employs TRBV19 and TRBJ1-5; the match to TRBD1 covers 7 bases. J gave up 5 bases and V 2 bases, and 3 bases lay outside the gene matches. Germline V lookup: CDR1 LNHDA, CDR2 SQIVND (reference sequence). The CDR3 runs to 14 residues. The CDR3 nucleotides are TGTGCCAGTAGTATACAGGGGGAACATCAGCCCCAGCATTTT. It is translated as CASSIQGEHQPQHF.

A single count supports this clone. This chain links TRBV7-9 with TRBJ1-1, with D perhaps matching TRBD1 (5 bases). Germline CDR1 and CDR2: SEHNR and FQNEAQ (reference sequence). The CDR3 extends over 12 amino acids. The V end was cut by 5 bases, the J end by 6 bases, with 10 bases between. CDR3 protein: CASSHPGAEAFF. CDR3 in DNA: TGTGCCAGCAGCCACCCGGGGGCTGAAGCTTTCTTT. Complete variable domain (other parts from reference TRBV7-9 and TRBJ1-1): DTGVSQNPRHKITKRGQNVTFRCDPISEHNRLYWYRQTLGQGPEFLTYFQNEAQLEKSRLLSDRFSAERPKGSFSTLEIQRTEQGDSAMYLCASSHPGAEAFFGQGTRLTVV.

The chain combines TRBV6-4 with TRBJ2-2, with 9 nucleotides matching TRBD1. Germline V lookup: CDR1 MRHNA, CDR2 SNTAGT. The V segment lost 6 bases and the J segment 3 bases; nucleotides outside the gene matches: 8. The CDR3 length is 16 residues. The CDR3 protein is CASRDSDRGDTGELFF. For the CDR3, the DNA is TGTGCCAGCAGAGACAGTGACAGGGGGGACACCGGGGAGCTGTTTTTT.

V usage is TRBV5-4 and J usage is TRBJ1-2; D is uncertain. Trimming left V 2 bases short and J 7 bases short, with 15 bases between. The CDR3 has 14 amino acids. Germline assignment: CDR1 SGHNT and CDR2 YYREEE (reference sequence). CDR3 protein: CASSFNFSPLGYTF. The CDR3 bases are TGTGCCAGCAGCTTTAATTTCTCTCCCCTTGGCTACACCTTC.

This clone was picked up a small number of times. The chain recombines TRBV7-9 with TRBJ1-2, with D possibly matching TRBD1 (6 bases). CDR1 and CDR2 (germline): SEHNR, FQNEAQ (reference sequence). The V end was cut by 1 base, the J end by 4 bases, with 13 bases between. The CDR3 spans 15 residues. In DNA, the CDR3 is TGTGCCAGCAGCTTAGTCCACAGGGTTAGCTATGGCTACACCTTC. Translating it yields CASSLVHRVSYGYTF. The whole variable domain, filled in from reference TRBV7-9 and TRBJ1-2, reads DTGVSQNPRHKITKRGQNVTFRCDPISEHNRLYWYRQTLGQGPEFLTYFQNEAQLEKSRLLSDRFSAERPKGSFSTLEIQRTEQGDSAMYLCASSLVHRVSYGYTFGSGTRLTVV.

V and J are TRBV30 and TRBJ2-6; a weak D match, TRBD2 (6 bases). The length of the CDR3 is 16 residues. V was shortened by 1 base and J by 3 bases, with 13 bases between the two germline ends. The germline V gene encodes CDR1 GTSNPN and CDR2 SVGIG (reference sequence). The CDR3 region has the DNA TGTGCCTGGAGTGGGACGGGGGAAGGTGGGGCCAACGTCCTGACTTTC. Amino acids: CAWSGTGEGGANVLTF. The entire variable domain, with the rest obtained from reference TRBV30 and TRBJ2-6, is as follows: SQTIHQWPATLVQPVGSPLSLECTVEGTSNPNLYWYRQAAGRGLQLLFYSVGIGQISSEVPQNLSASRPQDRQFILSSKKLLLSDSGFYLCAWSGTGEGGANVLTFGAGSRLTVL.

The chain couples TRBV6-5 to TRBJ1-1, with 9 bases lining up with TRBD1. Germline assignment: CDR1 MNHEY and CDR2 SVGAGI. The length of the CDR3 is 14 residues. Trimming cost V 11 bases and J 6 bases; bases outside gene matches: 13. CDR3 in DNA: TGTGCCGTAGGTCCGGGACAGGGAGGGGCTGAAGCTTTCTTT. Residues: CAVGPGQGGAEAFF.

The DNA of the CDR3 is TGTGCCAGCAGCTCCCGGGGGAACACTGAAGCTTTCTTT. Amino acids: CASSSRGNTEAFF. The chain combines TRBV11-2 with TRBJ1-1; the D is unclear. V was cut by 4 bases and J by 1 base, with 7 bases left in between. There are 13 residues in the CDR3. From germline, CDR1 is SGHAT and CDR2 FQNNGV. Complete variable domain (other parts from reference TRBV11-2 and TRBJ1-1): EAGVAQSPRYKIIEKRQSVAFWCNPISGHATLYWYQQILGQGPKLLIQFQNNGVVDDSQLPKDRFSAERLKGVDSTLKIQPAKLEDSAVYLCASSSRGNTEAFFGQGTRLTVV.

The chain uses TRBV9 and TRBJ2-5; maybe TRBD2 (6 bases). From germline, CDR1 is SGDLS and CDR2 YYNGEE. The CDR3 sequence is 14 residues long. Between the trimmed V and J ends, which lost 4 bases and 1 base, there was a span of 11 bases. CDR3 bases: TGTGCCAGCAGCATTAGCGGAACCCAAGAGACCCAGTACTTC. Its translation is CASSISGTQETQYF.

The rearrangement uses TRBV19 and TRBJ1-5, with D tentatively TRBD1 (5 bases). Germline loops: CDR1 LNHDA, CDR2 SQIVND (reference sequence). V lost 11 bases, J lost 2 bases, and 10 bases lay in between. The CDR3 has 12 residues. The CDR3 bases are TGTGCCGGGGGGTCAGGCAATCAGCCCCAGCATTTT. Its translation: CAGGSGNQPQHF.

The chain is built from TRBV27 and TRBJ2-3, with 14 positions matching TRBD2. Trimming took 1 base from V and 4 from J; bases not matched to a gene: 4. Germline CDR1 MNHEY, CDR2 SMNVEV (reference sequence). There are 17 residues in the CDR3. DNA for the CDR3: TGTGCCAGCAGTTTATTCCGACTAGCGGGGGGGGCAGATACGCAGTATTTT. This gives the protein CASSLFRLAGGADTQYF.

The chain couples TRBV5-4 to TRBJ1-4; 11 positions agree with TRBD1. Trimming at V came to 4 bases and at J to 8 bases, leaving 13 bases not matched to a gene. Germline CDR1 is SGHNT and CDR2 is YYREEE (reference sequence). This CDR3 has 17 amino acids. CDR3 sequence: CASSRRTGGAPGEKLFF. The CDR3 nucleotides are TGTGCCAGCAGCAGGAGGACAGGGGGCGCCCCTGGGGAAAAACTGTTTTTT.